The following is a T cell receptor (beta chain) sequence with its context. What it binds is not known. At one of its ends the junction is not consistent with the germline gene, which may arise from a read error. These data originate in a study of cytomegalovirus exposure and HLA in healthy donors. The PCR contained 60 Vbeta and 13 Jbeta primers. Sequencing was performed with immunoSEQ multiplex PCR; in TCRdb, only in-frame clones are kept and a portion is missing. The table has some 200,000 clones, roughly 80% seen once. Study-level results: Rare sequences made up most TCRs, while some public TCRs were found in many donors.

This CDR3 region has 15 residues. Germline CDR1 is SEHNR and CDR2 is FQNEAQ (reference sequence). Sample: PBMCs. V and J are TRBV7-9 and TRBJ1-4, with a tentative D call TRBD1 (6 bases). This receptor was obtained from a man aged 45-65 years in good health and CMV-seronegative. CDR3 region: CSSTQGIGLSEKLFF. The CDR3 nucleotides read TGTTCCAGCACCCAGGGGATAGGTCTGAGTGAAAAACTGTTTTTT. The full variable domain, in which reference TRBV7-9 and TRBJ1-4 provide the parts outside the CDR3, is DTGVSQNPRHKITKRGQNVTFRCDPISEHNRLYWYRQTLGQGPEFLTYFQNEAQLEKSRLLSDRFSAERPKGSFSTLEIQRTEQGDSAMYLCSSTQGIGLSEKLFFGSGTQLSVL.